Listed here are 8 T cell receptor beta chains from one sample, sequenced in a study of Graves' ophthalmopathy and Graves' hyperthyroidism. Scientists amplified the TCR beta CDR3 regions from RNA transcripts. First-round RT-PCR relied on HTBI primers, and a second-round multiplex PCR came next. In TCRdb, the multiplex PCR reads were re-called with MiXCR into one record per CDR3 protein. The sample shows about 240,000 distinct CDR3 sequences, about 47% of them seen only once. The sample was peripheral blood. These receptors were taken from an adult man with Graves' ophthalmopathy.

J is TRBJ2-7 and V is TRBV6-5, with 9 nucleotides matching TRBD2. CDR1 and CDR2 (germline): MNHEY, SVGAGI. This CDR3 is 16 amino acids long. V lost 5 bases and J lost 6; bases outside the gene matches: 14. The CDR3 spells CASSDRGFSGSSEQYF. The CDR3 nucleotides are TGTGCCAGCAGTGATAGGGGGTTTAGCGGGAGCTCCGAGCAGTACTTC.

The rearrangement uses TRBV19 and TRBJ2-2; 8 nucleotides align to TRBD1. V lost 6 bases and J lost 5; bases outside the gene matches: 11. CDR3 size: 16 residues. Germline CDR1 is LNHDA and CDR2 is SQIVND (reference sequence). CDR3 DNA sequence: TGTGCCAGTAGGGGGACAGGATCCCGAGGGACCGGGGAGCTGTTTTTT. This sequence encodes CASRGTGSRGTGELFF.

This chain joins TRBV9 and TRBJ2-5; 7 bases fit TRBD2. V shed 4 bases, J shed 4 bases, and the junction held 13 bases outside the gene matches. CDR3 size: 16 residues. Germline CDR1 and CDR2: SGDLS and YYNGEE. Written as DNA, the CDR3 is TGTGCCAGCAGCCCAGAGTCGCGCGGGAGTCGAGAGACCCAGTACTTC. Residues: CASSPESRGSRETQYF. The full variable domain, rest sourced from reference TRBV9 and TRBJ2-5, is DSGVTQTPKHLITATGQRVTLRCSPRSGDLSVYWYQQSLDQGLQFLIQYYNGEERAKGNILERFSAQQFPDLHSELNLSSLELGDSALYFCASSPESRGSRETQYFGPGTRLLVL.

The J gene is TRBJ2-7, the V gene TRBV10-2, with D possibly matching TRBD2 (6 bases). V lost 5 bases and J 6 bases, leaving 17 bases between the germline ends. Germline V CDR1 and CDR2: WSHSY, SAAADI. This CDR3 region has 14 residues. The CDR3 nucleotides are TGCGCCAGCAGTAGGCACGGTGGGACTCCCGAGCAGTACTTC. Amino acids: CASSRHGGTPEQYF.

This chain uses TRBV7-9 with TRBJ2-2, with D maybe TRBD1 (6 bases). The V gene lost 4 bases and the J gene lost 2 bases, with 17 bases spanning the gap. This CDR3 region has 17 residues. Germline CDR1 reads SEHNR; CDR2 reads FQNEAQ (reference sequence). In DNA, the CDR3 is TGTGCCAGCAGCTACCTCCGGACAGTGGGAAACACCGGGGAGCTGTTTTTT. This sequence encodes CASSYLRTVGNTGELFF.

This clonotype came up many times. V gene TRBV29-1 combines with J gene TRBJ1-2, with D possibly matching TRBD1 (6 bases). CDR1 and CDR2 from the germline V gene are SQVTM and ANQGSEA. Between the trimmed V and J ends, which lost 6 bases and 4 bases, there was a span of 15 bases. The CDR3 has 13 amino acids. The chain's CDR3 is CSVLSGQLYGYTF. The CDR3 nucleotides are TGCAGCGTACTTTCTGGACAGCTCTATGGCTACACCTTC. Variable domain in full (rest from reference TRBV29-1 and TRBJ1-2): SAVISQKPSRDICQRGTSLTIQCQVDSQVTMMFWYRQQPGQSLTLIATANQGSEATYESGFVIDKFPISRPNLTFSTLTVSNMSPEDSSIYLCSVLSGQLYGYTFGSGTRLTVV.

This sequence joins TRBV24-1 and TRBJ2-2, with TRBD2 as a possible D gene (7 bases). The germline V gene has CDR1 KGHDR and CDR2 SFDVKD. The CDR3 spans 16 residues. The germline V and J ends were trimmed by 6 bases and 0 bases, with 13 bases remaining between them. The CDR3 reads CATSSTGGANTGELFF. Here the CDR3 DNA reads TGTGCCACCAGTAGTACGGGGGGCGCGAACACCGGGGAGCTGTTTTTT.

The V and J genes are TRBV4-1 and TRBJ1-4; the D is unclear. The CDR3 consists of 12 residues. Trimming shortened V by 0 bases and J by 7 bases, and 3 bases separated the two germline ends. CDR1 MGHRA and CDR2 YSYEKL come from the germline V gene. The CDR3 loop reads CASSQEAEKLFF. For the CDR3, the DNA is TGCGCCAGCAGCCAAGAGGCTGAAAAACTGTTTTTT.